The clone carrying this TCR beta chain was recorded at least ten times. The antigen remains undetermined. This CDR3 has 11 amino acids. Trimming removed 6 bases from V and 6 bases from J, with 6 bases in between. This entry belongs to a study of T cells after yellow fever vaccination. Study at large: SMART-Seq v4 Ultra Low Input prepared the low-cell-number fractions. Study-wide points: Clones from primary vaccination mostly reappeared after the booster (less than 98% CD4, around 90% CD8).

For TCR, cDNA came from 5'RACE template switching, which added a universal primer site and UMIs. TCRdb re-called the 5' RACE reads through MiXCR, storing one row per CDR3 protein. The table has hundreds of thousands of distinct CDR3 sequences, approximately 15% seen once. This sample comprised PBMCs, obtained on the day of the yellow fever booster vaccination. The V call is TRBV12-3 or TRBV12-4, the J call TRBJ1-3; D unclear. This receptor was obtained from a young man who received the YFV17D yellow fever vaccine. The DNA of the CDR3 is TGTGCCAGCAGACCAGCAAACACCATATATTTT. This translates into CASRPANTIYF.